One sample yielded the 27 T cell receptor beta chains listed below, sequenced in a study of CD8 T cells in ankylosing spondylitis. TCRdb reprocessed the 5' RACE reads via MiXCR and lists one record per CDR3 protein. The sample has about 24,000 distinct CDR3 sequences; less than 20% are singletons. Material for sequencing was blood. The receptors shown here come from a male donor with ankylosing spondylitis or in good health (not recorded which).

This clonotype has a count of ten or more. The chain combines TRBV29-1 with TRBJ2-1, with a weak D call TRBD1 (6 bases). The CDR3 extends over 16 amino acids. CDR1 is SQVTM, CDR2 ANQGSEA, per germline. V was trimmed by 6 bases and J by 6 bases, leaving 24 bases between them. CDR3 nucleotide sequence: TGCAGCGTCTCCTATGGGGGCACCACACTCGCCAATGAGCAGTTCTTC. It codes for CSVSYGGTTLANEQFF.

This clonotype was found a few times. V usage is TRBV6-2 or TRBV6-3 and J usage is TRBJ2-4, with D perhaps matching TRBD1 or TRBD2 (6 bases each). The germline V gene encodes CDR1 MNHEY and CDR2 SVGEGT. V gave up 2 bases and J gave up 7 bases, with 12 bases separating them. The CDR3 extends over 14 amino acids. The DNA for the CDR3 is TGTGCCAGCAGTTACGAGGGGGGCGCGAACATTCAGTACTTC. Translation gives CASSYEGGANIQYF.

The chain employs TRBV7-9 and TRBJ2-2; D could derive from TRBD1 or TRBD2 (5 bases each). V lost 3 bases and J 7 bases, leaving 6 bases between the germline ends. Germline loops: CDR1 SEHNR, CDR2 FQNEAQ (reference sequence). The CDR3 is 12 amino acids. The CDR3 loop reads CASSFGGGELFF. CDR3 bases: TGTGCCAGCAGCTTTGGGGGCGGGGAGCTGTTTTTT.

This clonotype was detected ten times or more. The chain combines TRBV12-3 or TRBV12-4 with TRBJ2-3; 7 bases line up with TRBD1. J gave up 3 bases and V 5 bases, and 14 bases lay outside the gene matches. This CDR3 comprises 17 residues. The CDR3 nucleotides are TGTGCCAGCAGTCTGGACAGGCTTGGGGTCAATACAGATACGCAGTATTTT. Protein: CASSLDRLGVNTDTQYF.

The CDR3 sequence is CASSLVGHGNNEQFF. CDR3 DNA: TGTGCCAGCAGCTTAGTAGGGCACGGGAACAATGAGCAGTTCTTC. J is TRBJ2-1 and V is TRBV7-9; perhaps TRBD2 as D (5 bases). The CDR3 totals 15 residues. Deletions cut 1 base from V and 5 bases from J, with 12 bases between. Germline CDR1 is SEHNR and CDR2 is FQNEAQ (reference sequence).

This clonotype is judged medium-sized (0.01 to 0.1%). The genes are TRBV20-1 and TRBJ1-5, with TRBD1 as a possible D gene (5 bases). V lost 7 bases and J lost 3, with 16 bases in between. This CDR3 has 14 amino acids. Germline-derived CDR1 and CDR2 are DFQATT and SNEGSKA (reference sequence). CDR3 sequence: CSGFMGLHNQPQHF. CDR3 nucleotides: TGCAGTGGTTTCATGGGACTCCACAATCAGCCCCAGCATTTT.

This clonotype has at least ten counts. This rearrangement joins TRBV7-2 to TRBJ2-2, with D perhaps TRBD1 (6 bases). Germline V gene sequence: CDR1 SGHTA, CDR2 FQGNSA. Trimming cost V 2 bases and J 0 bases, with 10 bases left between them. This CDR3 has 16 amino acids. CDR3 coding DNA: TGTGCCAGCAGCTTACGTGGGGGCGCGAACACCGGGGAGCTGTTTTTT. This codes for CASSLRGGANTGELFF.

The chain recombines TRBV12-3 or TRBV12-4 with TRBJ2-2; TRBD2 matches at 9 bases. J lost 5 bases, V lost 4 bases, and 5 bases had no gene match. The CDR3 sequence is 15 residues long. The CDR3 reads CASSWSGRLTGELFF. Here the CDR3 DNA reads TGTGCCAGCAGTTGGAGCGGGAGGTTGACCGGGGAGCTGTTTTTT.

This clonotype was picked up a small number of times. The chain links TRBV18 to TRBJ2-7; D remains unclear. Trimming left V 3 bases short and J 3 bases short, with 9 bases between. There are 13 residues in the CDR3. CDR1 is KGHSH and CDR2 is LQKENI in the germline V gene. CDR3 loop: CASSPGNLYEQYF. CDR3 in DNA: TGTGCCAGCTCACCTGGGAATCTCTACGAGCAGTACTTC.

This sequence joins TRBV4-1 and TRBJ2-2; D is unresolved. CDR3 length: 14 residues. V was trimmed by 4 bases and J by 3 bases, leaving 9 bases between them. The germline V gene encodes CDR1 MGHRA and CDR2 YSYEKL. The CDR3 spells CASSLSAHTGELFF. CDR3 DNA sequence: TGCGCCAGCAGCCTTTCGGCTCACACCGGGGAGCTGTTTTTT.

This clonotype was observed many times. This chain links TRBV6-2 or TRBV6-3 with TRBJ2-7, with 11 bases aligning to TRBD2. CDR1 and CDR2 from the germline V gene are MNHEY and SVGEGT. V shed 6 bases and J 3 bases; nucleotides not matched to a gene: 7. The CDR3 totals 15 residues. The chain's CDR3 is CASSVRLAGLYEQYF. The CDR3 region has the DNA TGTGCCAGCAGCGTACGACTAGCGGGACTCTACGAGCAGTACTTC.

This clonotype has ten or more counts. The V gene is TRBV10-3, the J gene TRBJ2-3, with TRBD1 identical over 9 bases. The CDR3 extends over 17 amino acids. Germline CDR1 reads ENHRY; CDR2 reads SYGVKD. The trim removed 3 bases at V and 4 bases at J, leaving 11 bases unmatched. The CDR3 sequence: CAISEGRDRVPADTQYF. In DNA, the CDR3 is TGTGCCATCAGTGAAGGGCGGGACAGGGTCCCCGCAGATACGCAGTATTTT.

In this sample, this clonotype turned up many times. The genes are TRBV12-3 or TRBV12-4 and TRBJ2-1; D call uncertain. The CDR3 loop spans 13 amino acids. Trimming cost V 6 bases and J 7 bases, with 13 bases left between them. CDR3 sequence (DNA): TGTGCCAGCAGCCCCCCAAATCGGAATGAGCAGTTCTTC. Its protein product is CASSPPNRNEQFF.

The chain recombines TRBV4-3 with TRBJ2-7; D could derive from TRBD1 or TRBD2 (5 bases each). Trimming removed 0 bases from V and 2 bases from J, with 11 bases in between. Germline V gives CDR1 LGHNA, CDR2 YSLEER. The CDR3 totals 15 residues. CDR3: CASSQEQLGPYEQYF. The CDR3, as DNA: TGCGCCAGCAGCCAAGAGCAGTTGGGACCCTACGAGCAGTACTTC.

This clonotype was counted a few times. The rearrangement joins TRBV6-6 to TRBJ1-4; 10 bases agree with TRBD1. V gave up 8 bases and J gave up 0 bases; unmatched junction bases: 21. The CDR3 is 21 residues long. The germline V gene encodes CDR1 MNHNY and CDR2 SVGAGI (reference sequence). The CDR3: CASAPGQGRFRGPSTNEKLFF. DNA for the CDR3: TGTGCCAGCGCGCCGGGACAGGGGAGATTTAGGGGACCCTCAACTAATGAAAAACTGTTTTTT.

Many counts were recorded for this clonotype. The rearrangement joins TRBV9 to TRBJ1-5; D possibly corresponds to TRBD1 (6 bases). CDR3 size: 14 residues. Per germline, CDR1 SGDLS and CDR2 YYNGEE. V was clipped by 3 bases and J by 4 bases, with 11 bases between them. The CDR3 nucleotides are TGTGCCAGCAGCGCGGGACAACTGAATCAGCCCCAGCATTTT. Its protein product is CASSAGQLNQPQHF.

Sample share makes this clonotype medium-sized (0.01 to 0.1%). The gene calls are TRBV20-1 and TRBJ2-5, with a tentative D call TRBD1 (5 bases). CDR1 DFQATT and CDR2 SNEGSKA come from the germline V gene (reference sequence). With 0 bases removed from V and 1 base from J, the gap between germline ends came to 9 bases. The CDR3 is 14 residues long. The CDR3 nucleotides are TGCAGTGCTAGAGATCTTGGGGCCCAAGAGACCCAGTACTTC. Its translation is CSARDLGAQETQYF.

This rearrangement joins TRBV5-1 to TRBJ1-6; maybe TRBD1 (6 bases). From germline, CDR1 is SGHRS and CDR2 YFSETQ. The CDR3 loop spans 14 amino acids. V shed 2 bases and J shed 8 bases, with 11 bases lying between them. CDR3 nucleotide sequence: TGCGCCAGCAGCTTTTCAGGGGAGGATTCACCCCTCCACTTT. Translating gives CASSFSGEDSPLHF.

The CDR3 region has the DNA TGTGCCAGCAGCTTGAGGGCCCTTGAAGAAAAACTGTTTTTT. It specifies CASSLRALEEKLFF. This chain connects TRBV5-6 to TRBJ1-4, with D uncertain. The CDR3 is made up of 14 amino acids. Germline lookup yields CDR1 SGHDT and CDR2 YYEEEE. V lost 1 base and J 8 bases, leaving 12 bases between the germline ends.

The table lists this clonotype with many counts. The gene calls are TRBV19 and TRBJ2-3, with 11 bases fitting TRBD2. The V gene's germline CDR1 is LNHDA and CDR2 SQIVND (reference sequence). The CDR3 length is 17 residues. The V and J ends lost 5 bases and 4 bases, in that order; junction bases with no gene match: 11. For the CDR3, the DNA is TGTGCCAGTAGTTTACTAGCGGGGGCCGTCAGCGCAGATACGCAGTATTTT. It translates to CASSLLAGAVSADTQYF.

The gene calls are TRBV28 and TRBJ1-5; no clear D. Germline assignment: CDR1 MDHEN and CDR2 SYDVKM. V was pared by 7 bases and J by 3 bases, with 13 bases between. The CDR3 is 14 residues long. The CDR3 region has the DNA TGTGCCAGCACCAAAGTGAGCATCAATCAGCCCCAGCATTTT. Protein product: CASTKVSINQPQHF. The entire variable domain, with the rest obtained from reference TRBV28 and TRBJ1-5, is as follows: DVKVTQSSRYLVKRTGEKVFLECVQDMDHENMFWYRQDPGLGLRLIYFSYDVKMKEKGDIPEGYSVSREKKERFSLILESASTNQTSMYLCASTKVSINQPQHFGDGTRLSIL.

The chain links TRBV3-1 to TRBJ1-1; no reliable D call. Germline CDR1 is LGHDT and CDR2 is YNNKEL (reference sequence). Trimming cost V 4 bases and J 4 bases, with 16 bases left between them. This CDR3 is 15 amino acids long. CDR3: CASSPQSVVSTEAFF. The DNA of the CDR3 is TGTGCCAGCAGCCCCCAAAGCGTTGTGAGCACTGAAGCTTTCTTT.

This clonotype was recorded a few times. The gene calls are TRBV7-2 and TRBJ2-2; 7 positions agree with TRBD1. Germline assignment: CDR1 SGHTA and CDR2 FQGNSA. V trimming: 1 base; J trimming: 1 base; junction bases outside the gene matches: 3. The CDR3 loop spans 16 amino acids. The CDR3 loop reads CASSLGAGGNTGELFF. DNA for the CDR3: TGTGCCAGCAGCTTAGGAGCAGGGGGGAACACCGGGGAGCTGTTTTTT.

This clonotype was counted many times. The CDR3 region has the DNA TGTGCCAGCAGCTCAGGGGACTACTACGAGCAGTACTTC. It yields the protein CASSSGDYYEQYF. The rearrangement links TRBV11-2 to TRBJ2-7; TRBD2 is a possible D gene (7 bases). Germline loops: CDR1 SGHAT, CDR2 FQNNGV. The CDR3 has 13 amino acids. V was pared by 4 bases and J by 3 bases, with 10 bases between.

This clonotype was observed many times. The gene calls are TRBV7-9 and TRBJ2-3; D is undetermined. V was cut by 5 bases and J by 5 bases, with 17 bases left in between. Per the germline V gene, CDR1 is SEHNR and CDR2 is FQNEAQ (reference sequence). The CDR3 is 15 residues long. CDR3 residues: CASSPTPARLDTQYF. As DNA, the CDR3 is TGTGCCAGCAGCCCCACCCCGGCTCGGTTAGATACGCAGTATTTT.

This clonotype was counted only a few times. The chain couples TRBV20-1 to TRBJ1-4; the D is unclear. Trimming shortened V by 0 bases and J by 10 bases, and 6 bases separated the two germline ends. The CDR3 sequence is 11 residues long. The germline V gene encodes CDR1 DFQATT and CDR2 SNEGSKA (reference sequence). This chain's CDR3 is CSARDLRKLFF. The DNA for the CDR3 is TGCAGTGCTAGAGATCTCCGAAAACTGTTTTTT.

There are a few counts of this clonotype. This chain connects TRBV5-1 to TRBJ2-3; no reliable D call. V lost 1 base and J 4 bases, leaving 7 bases between the germline ends. The CDR3 is 13 residues long. Germline V gene lookup returns CDR1 SGHRS and CDR2 YFSETQ. Written as DNA, the CDR3 is TGCGCCAGCAGCTTGAATTATGCAGATACGCAGTATTTT. It codes for CASSLNYADTQYF.